The present T cell receptor beta chain was sequenced within a study of T cells in Graves' hyperthyroidism and ophthalmopathy. RNA transcripts provided the source from which TCR beta CDR3 regions were amplified. An initial round of RT-PCR targeting the TCR CDR3 relied on the HTBI primer set. TCRdb redid the calling of the multiplex PCR reads with MiXCR, one entry per CDR3 protein. The data contain roughly 350,000 distinct CDR3 sequences, approximately 14% of them singletons. V shed 2 bases and J shed 0 bases, with 13 bases lying between them. In germline, CDR1 is MDHEN, CDR2 SYDVKM. The CDR3 totals 16 residues. Around 9.9 ml of fresh peripheral blood supplied the PBMCs. General study points: Separation of ophthalmopathy from stable hyperthyroidism was achieved by a 13 V-J model. Most clonotypes that expanded in the thyroid above 0.001 also showed up in blood.

This clonotype occurred many times. Its antigen remains unidentified. The rearrangement uses TRBV28 and TRBJ1-2, with D uncertain. The receptor's source is a woman in her twenties or thirties with Graves' ophthalmopathy. Sequenced: blood. In nucleotides, the CDR3 is TGTGCCAGCAGTTTAGAGGGCCGCTTAGCTAACTATGGCTACACCTTC. It specifies CASSLEGRLANYGYTF.